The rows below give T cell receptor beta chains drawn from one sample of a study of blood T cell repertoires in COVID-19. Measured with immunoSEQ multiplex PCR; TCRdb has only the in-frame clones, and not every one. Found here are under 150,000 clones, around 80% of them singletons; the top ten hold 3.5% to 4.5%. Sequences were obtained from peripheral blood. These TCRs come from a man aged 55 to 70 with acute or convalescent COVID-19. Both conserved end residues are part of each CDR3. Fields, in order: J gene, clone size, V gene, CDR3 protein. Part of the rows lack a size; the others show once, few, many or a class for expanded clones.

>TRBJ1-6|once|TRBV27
CASRSGGALSSPLHF
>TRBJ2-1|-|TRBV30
CACAGGGEQFF
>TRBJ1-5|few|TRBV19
CASSYPRFRALDQPQHF
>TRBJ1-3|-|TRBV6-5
CASSYSQQGSGNTIYF
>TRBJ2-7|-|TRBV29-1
CSVDAGYEQYF
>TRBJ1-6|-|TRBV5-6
CASSLAGGTLHF
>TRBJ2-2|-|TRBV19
CASSIASGGSTGELFF
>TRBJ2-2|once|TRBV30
CAWSPGGMTGELFF
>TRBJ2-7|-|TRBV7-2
CASSLEPLAGGSEQYF
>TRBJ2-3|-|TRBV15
CATSRGRQTDTQYF
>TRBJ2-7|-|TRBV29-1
CSVEGGGYEQYF
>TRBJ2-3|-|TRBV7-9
CATTTQTGTDTQYF
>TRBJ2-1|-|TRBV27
CASSLWGGRDYNEQFF
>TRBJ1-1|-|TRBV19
CASSISQGYTEAFF
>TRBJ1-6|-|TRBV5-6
CASSWVGVSGSYNSPLHF
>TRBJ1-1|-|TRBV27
CASSLGLSREAFF
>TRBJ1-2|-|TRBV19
CASSIGSGYGYTF
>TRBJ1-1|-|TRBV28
CASSRERTAPGAFF
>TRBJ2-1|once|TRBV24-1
CATSDQGRGEQFF
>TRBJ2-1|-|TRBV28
CASSLVRFSYNEQFF
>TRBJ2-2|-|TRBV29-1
CSVESAGELFF
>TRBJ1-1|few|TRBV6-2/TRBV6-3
CASSYPNVEAFF
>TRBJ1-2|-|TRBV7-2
CASSVITRTGTYGYTF